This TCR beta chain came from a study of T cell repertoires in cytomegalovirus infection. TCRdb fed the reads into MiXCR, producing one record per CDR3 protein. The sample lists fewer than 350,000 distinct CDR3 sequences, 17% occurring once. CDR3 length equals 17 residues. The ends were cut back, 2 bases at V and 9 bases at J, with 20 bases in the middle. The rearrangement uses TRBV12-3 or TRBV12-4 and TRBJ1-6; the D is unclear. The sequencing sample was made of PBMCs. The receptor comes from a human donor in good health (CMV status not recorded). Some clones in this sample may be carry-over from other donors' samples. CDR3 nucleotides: TGTGCCAGCAGTTTAACTTCCTTGGTTACAGTTTTTTCACCCCTCCACTTT. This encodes CASSLTSLVTVFSPLHF.